One and the same sample provided the 12 T cell receptor beta chains below, sequenced in a study of cytomegalovirus exposure and HLA in healthy donors (dated by TCRdb to about 2017). The library was made by the immunoSEQ multiplex PCR assay. For the multiplex PCR, a mixture combining 60 forward primers for TCR Vbeta segments and 13 reverse primers for TCR Jbeta segments was used. TCRdb retrieved this table from immuneACCESS and kept in-frame rearrangements only. Not all clones are present; in checked studies, unresolved V genes account for under half, and no reason is known for the remainder. In all, the sample holds roughly 98,000 clones, and around 79% of those were seen once. The top ten constitute around 3.2% of the sample. Material for sequencing was PBMCs. These TCRs come from a female donor in good health and CMV-seropositive.

This chain uses TRBV28 with TRBJ1-5; D ambiguous. Germline CDR1 and CDR2: MDHEN and SYDVKM. The V gene lost 4 bases and the J gene lost 4 bases, with 8 bases spanning the gap. CDR3 length: 13 amino acids. CDR3 amino acids: CASSYTENQPQHF. CDR3 coding DNA: TGTGCCAGCAGTTATACAGAGAATCAGCCCCAGCATTTT.

V gene TRBV27 combines with J gene TRBJ2-7, with D perhaps matching TRBD2 (5 bases). This CDR3 is built from 14 residues. V lost 7 bases and J 2 bases, leaving 15 bases between the germline ends. Germline CDR1 is MNHEY and CDR2 is SMNVEV (reference sequence). CDR3 amino acids: CASTPLAGTYEQYF. The CDR3 nucleotides read TGTGCCAGCACCCCCCTAGCAGGAACCTACGAGCAGTACTTC.

This chain connects TRBV25-1 to TRBJ1-2; the D gene is possibly TRBD1 (5 bases). The V end lost 4 bases, the J end lost 3 bases, and 9 bases lay between the germline ends. Germline V CDR1 and CDR2: MGHDK, SYGVNS. CDR3 length: 13 residues. The CDR3 DNA is TGTGCCAGCAGTGTAGGGGCTGACTATGGCTACACCTTC. This codes for CASSVGADYGYTF.

CDR3 region: CATSGTDREVYGYTF. In DNA form, the CDR3 reads TGTGCCACCAGCGGAACCGACAGGGAGGTTTATGGCTACACCTTC. The chain has TRBV15 and TRBJ1-2; 7 bases line up with TRBD1. The CDR3 totals 15 residues. Trimming at V came to 5 bases and at J to 5 bases, leaving 11 bases not matched to a gene. Germline CDR1 LNHNV, CDR2 YYDKDF (reference sequence).

The chain joins TRBV15 to TRBJ1-2; a weak D match, TRBD1 (5 bases). Trimming left V 0 bases short and J 2 bases short, with 10 bases between. This CDR3 is 15 amino acids long. The germline CDR1 and CDR2 sequences are LNHNV and YYDKDF (reference sequence). The CDR3 region has the DNA TGTGCCACCAGCAGAGATGTGGGGGGGAACTATGGCTACACCTTC. It is translated as CATSRDVGGNYGYTF.

The V call is TRBV28, the J call TRBJ2-3; D is unresolved. The CDR3 is 14 amino acids. Germline CDR1 is MDHEN and CDR2 is SYDVKM. V was shortened by 7 bases and J by 4 bases, with 15 bases between the two germline ends. The CDR3 DNA follows: TGTGCCAGCAACTCACGTTACGAGGCAGATACGCAGTATTTT. It yields the protein CASNSRYEADTQYF.

In this sample, this clone turned up once. V and J are TRBV7-2 and TRBJ2-1; 10 bases are a match to TRBD2. The CDR3 totals 15 residues. V lost 5 bases, J lost 7 bases, and 8 bases stayed unmatched. CDR1 SGHTA and CDR2 FQGNSA come from the germline V gene. The CDR3 is CASSPEIAGGNEQFF. The CDR3 DNA follows: TGTGCCAGCAGCCCAGAAATAGCGGGGGGAAATGAGCAGTTCTTC.

This chain uses TRBV11-2 with TRBJ2-7; the match to TRBD1 covers 7 bases. In germline, CDR1 is SGHAT, CDR2 FQNNGV. Trimming took 6 bases from V and 6 from J; bases not matched to a gene: 8. The CDR3 length is 13 residues. The CDR3 is CASSPTGEIEQYF. The CDR3 DNA sequence: TGTGCCAGCAGTCCTACAGGGGAGATCGAGCAGTACTTC. Using reference TRBV11-2 and TRBJ2-7 for the parts outside the CDR3, the full variable domain is EAGVAQSPRYKIIEKRQSVAFWCNPISGHATLYWYQQILGQGPKLLIQFQNNGVVDDSQLPKDRFSAERLKGVDSTLKIQPAKLEDSAVYLCASSPTGEIEQYFGPGTRLTVT.

This clone has a handful of counts. The rearrangement joins TRBV28 to TRBJ1-2, with 8 bases matching TRBD1. This CDR3 comprises 13 residues. Germline CDR1 and CDR2: MDHEN and SYDVKM. V lost 5 bases and J lost 10; bases outside the gene matches: 9. The CDR3 loop reads CASSPSGQVFYTF. The CDR3 coding sequence is TGTGCCAGCAGTCCTTCGGGACAGGTTTTCTACACCTTC.

V is TRBV19 and J is TRBJ1-2, with D perhaps TRBD1 (6 bases). This CDR3 has 11 residues. Trimming left V 6 bases short and J 6 bases short, with 8 bases between. Germline values: CDR1 LNHDA, CDR2 SQIVND (reference sequence). The CDR3, as DNA: TGTGCCAGTAGAAGGGGGAATGGCTACACCTTC. Translated, it gives CASRRGNGYTF.

The chain employs TRBV27 and TRBJ2-7, with D uncertain. The CDR3 loop spans 12 amino acids. The V gene's germline CDR1 is MNHEY and CDR2 SMNVEV (reference sequence). Trimming removed 8 bases at V and 4 bases at J, with 12 bases between. The CDR3 DNA reads as TGTGCCAGCGGCCACCCCCGTTACGAGCAGTACTTC. Translation: CASGHPRYEQYF.

This clone appeared once. This sequence joins TRBV28 and TRBJ2-1, with 11 bases that match TRBD2. This CDR3 spans 20 amino acids. The V gene's germline CDR1 is MDHEN and CDR2 SYDVKM. Trimming at V came to 5 bases and at J to 0 bases, leaving 15 bases not matched to a gene. The CDR3: CASSPGSGLAAVSSYNEQFF. The DNA of the CDR3 is TGTGCCAGCAGTCCTGGATCGGGACTAGCGGCCGTCAGCTCCTACAATGAGCAGTTCTTC.